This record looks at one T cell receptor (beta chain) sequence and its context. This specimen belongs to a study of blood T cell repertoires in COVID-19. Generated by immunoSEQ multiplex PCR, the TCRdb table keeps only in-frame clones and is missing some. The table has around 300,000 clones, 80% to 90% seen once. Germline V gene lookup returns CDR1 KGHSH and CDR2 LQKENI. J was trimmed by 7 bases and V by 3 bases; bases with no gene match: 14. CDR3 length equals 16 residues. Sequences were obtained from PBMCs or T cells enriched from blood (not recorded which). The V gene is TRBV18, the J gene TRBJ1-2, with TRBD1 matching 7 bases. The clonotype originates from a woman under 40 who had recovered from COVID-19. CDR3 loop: CASSPGPTGVDGGYTF. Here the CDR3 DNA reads TGTGCCAGCTCACCGGGGCCAACAGGGGTGGATGGTGGCTACACCTTC.